The 10 T cell receptor beta chains in this list originate from one sample, sequenced in a study of blood T cell repertoires in COVID-19. The repertoire was sequenced with immunoSEQ multiplex PCR; TCRdb's copy has only in-frame clones and lacks some. The table records more than 30,000 clones, approximately 88% of them present only once. The sequencing sample was made of peripheral blood. Source of these receptors: a woman aged 40 to 50 with active or convalescent COVID-19.

The genes are TRBV19 and TRBJ2-3; TRBD2 aligns across 12 bases. This CDR3 is 15 amino acids long. V lost 4 bases, J lost 7 bases, and 6 bases stayed unmatched. In germline, CDR1 is LNHDA, CDR2 SQIVND (reference sequence). The CDR3 coding sequence is TGTGCCAGTAGTACTAGCGGGAGGGCCGCAAATACGCAGTATTTT. Translating it yields CASSTSGRAANTQYF.

V gene TRBV28 combines with J gene TRBJ1-1; D is uncertain. Germline V gives CDR1 MDHEN, CDR2 SYDVKM. Trimming left V 3 bases short and J 0 bases short, with 8 bases between. The CDR3 length is 14 residues. The CDR3 region is CASSFPRLNTEAFF. The CDR3 nucleotides are TGTGCCAGCAGTTTCCCCAGATTGAACACTGAAGCTTTCTTT. The full variable domain, in which reference TRBV28 and TRBJ1-1 provide the parts outside the CDR3, is DVKVTQSSRYLVKRTGEKVFLECVQDMDHENMFWYRQDPGLGLRLIYFSYDVKMKEKGDIPEGYSVSREKKERFSLILESASTNQTSMYLCASSFPRLNTEAFFGQGTRLTVV.

CDR3 residues: CASSLVEGTNYGYTF. The CDR3 bases are TGCGCCAGCAGCTTGGTGGAGGGGACTAACTATGGCTACACCTTC. This chain joins TRBV5-1 and TRBJ1-2; D might be TRBD1 (5 bases). Trimming took off 0 bases at V and 0 bases at J, with 9 bases between the two ends. This CDR3 contains 15 residues. CDR1 SGHRS and CDR2 YFSETQ come from the germline V gene.

This chain links TRBV18 with TRBJ1-1; the match to TRBD1 covers 7 bases. The ends lost 1 base at V and 5 bases at J; junction bases unmatched: 7. The length of the CDR3 is 15 residues. Germline CDR1 is KGHSH and CDR2 is LQKENI. CDR3 loop: CASSPQSGGTTEAFF. CDR3 in DNA: TGTGCCAGCTCACCACAGTCAGGGGGAACAACTGAAGCTTTCTTT.

V gene TRBV19 combines with J gene TRBJ2-1; TRBD2 matches at 7 bases. Germline lookup yields CDR1 LNHDA and CDR2 SQIVND (reference sequence). The CDR3 loop spans 16 amino acids. V dropped 6 bases and J dropped 5; count of bases not matched to a gene: 13. The CDR3 sequence: CASSSRRGMINNEQFF. CDR3 DNA sequence: TGTGCCAGTAGCTCACGGCGGGGGATGATAAACAATGAGCAGTTCTTC.

This clone was detected only a few times. This rearrangement joins TRBV6-1 to TRBJ1-6; D remains unclear. The V gene lost 3 bases and the J gene lost 6 bases, with 9 bases spanning the gap. CDR3 length: 14 amino acids. Looked up from germline, CDR1 is MNHNS and CDR2 is SASEGT. The CDR3 sequence: CASSETPLNSPLHF. CDR3 in DNA: TGTGCCAGCAGTGAGACACCTCTTAATTCACCCCTCCACTTT.

This rearrangement joins TRBV11-1 to TRBJ2-7; maybe TRBD1 (5 bases). The CDR3 is 14 residues long. Germline CDR1 and CDR2: SGHAT and FQDESV (reference sequence). Trimming took off 1 base at V and 6 bases at J, with 13 bases between the two ends. The CDR3 DNA sequence: TGTGCCAGCAGCTTAGAGGGCAGGGCAATCGAGCAGTACTTC. Its translation is CASSLEGRAIEQYF.

The chain carries TRBV7-3 and TRBJ2-1; a possible D gene is TRBD1 (6 bases). Germline CDR1 is SGHTA and CDR2 is FQGTGA. V lost 6 bases and J 5 bases, leaving 17 bases between the germline ends. The CDR3 totals 15 residues. The CDR3 loop reads CASSIGVQGNNEQFF. The DNA of the CDR3 is TGTGCCAGCAGTATTGGGGTACAGGGTAACAATGAGCAGTTCTTC.

The rearrangement links TRBV18 to TRBJ1-3; D not certain. The CDR3 contains 15 residues. V lost 4 bases and J lost 3, with 13 bases in between. Germline loops: CDR1 KGHSH, CDR2 LQKENI. The CDR3 nucleotides are TGTGCCAGCTCACAGACGAGGGAAGGTGGAAACACCATATATTTT. It codes for CASSQTREGGNTIYF.

This rearrangement joins TRBV28 to TRBJ2-7; D is possibly TRBD2 (7 bases). The V end was cut by 4 bases, the J end by 2 bases, with 21 bases between. This CDR3 is 17 amino acids long. Germline assignment: CDR1 MDHEN and CDR2 SYDVKM. Written as DNA, the CDR3 is TGTGCCAGCAGTTCCCTAGGCTTCGGCGGGGGCCCCTACGAGCAGTACTTC. Amino acid sequence: CASSSLGFGGGPYEQYF.